These 18 T cell receptor beta chains originate from one sample sequenced in a study of cytomegalovirus exposure and HLA in healthy donors. The protocol was immunoSEQ multiplex PCR, while the TCRdb copy is restricted to in-frame clones and leaves out a portion. The table has approximately 70,000 clones, 94% seen once. Sequencing was carried out using PBMCs. The receptors come from a woman aged 18 to 35 in good health and CMV-seronegative.

The V call is TRBV7-8, the J call TRBJ2-5; 9 bases map to TRBD2. Per the germline V gene, CDR1 is SGHVS and CDR2 is FQNEAQ. The CDR3 contains 17 residues. J was trimmed by 0 bases and V by 0 bases; bases with no gene match: 5. The CDR3: CASSLAPAGGYQETQYF. In nucleotides, the CDR3 is TGTGCCAGCAGCTTAGCGCCGGCGGGGGGGTACCAAGAGACCCAGTACTTC.

The V call is TRBV5-1, the J call TRBJ2-7, with 10 bases fitting TRBD1. Germline V gene lookup returns CDR1 SGHRS and CDR2 YFSETQ. This CDR3 is 15 amino acids long. V was clipped by 4 bases and J by 4 bases; unmatched bases: 8. CDR3 sequence: CASSRGTGEAYEQYF. The CDR3 region has the DNA TGCGCCAGCAGCCGCGGGACAGGGGAAGCGTACGAGCAGTACTTC.

The chain employs TRBV28 and TRBJ1-6, with a weak D call TRBD1 (6 bases). The CDR3 runs 12 residues. V dropped 7 bases and J dropped 7 bases, with 8 bases sitting between them. Germline assignment: CDR1 MDHEN and CDR2 SYDVKM. The CDR3 loop is CASNTGNSPLHF. The CDR3 DNA reads as TGTGCCAGCAATACAGGGAATTCACCCCTCCACTTT.

The chain is built from TRBV18 and TRBJ1-3, with D maybe TRBD1 (6 bases). Germline CDR1 reads KGHSH; CDR2 reads LQKENI. V dropped 3 bases and J dropped 0 bases, with 15 bases sitting between them. The CDR3 loop spans 17 amino acids. The CDR3 region has the DNA TGTGCCAGCTCACCCGGACAGAACGTGCTCTCTGGAAACACCATATATTTT. It translates to CASSPGQNVLSGNTIYF.

This clone was recorded only once. The CDR3 region has the DNA TGCAGCGCACAAAGTACAGCTAATTCACCCCTCCACTTT. As protein: CSAQSTANSPLHF. The chain links TRBV29-1 to TRBJ1-6; D remains ambiguous. Trimming removed 7 bases at V and 6 bases at J, with 13 bases between. CDR1 and CDR2 from the germline V gene are SQVTM and ANQGSEA. CDR3 length: 13 residues.

J is TRBJ2-7 and V is TRBV7-8; D might be TRBD2 (5 bases). This CDR3 comprises 15 residues. V lost 1 base to trimming and J lost 2 bases, with 12 bases between them. Germline CDR1 reads SGHVS; CDR2 reads FQNEAQ. CDR3 sequence reads: CASSLVEAAPYEQYF. DNA of the CDR3: TGTGCCAGCAGCTTAGTAGAAGCGGCCCCCTACGAGCAGTACTTC.

The chain is built from TRBV5-4 and TRBJ2-7, with 9 bases that match TRBD1. Germline V gene lookup returns CDR1 SGHNT and CDR2 YYREEE (reference sequence). Losses at the gene ends were 3 bases for V and 7 bases for J; bases not matched to a gene: 8. The CDR3 sequence is 14 residues long. DNA of the CDR3: TGTGCCAGCAGCTATGGGGGACAGGGACTGGAGCAGTACTTC. Translated, it gives CASSYGGQGLEQYF.

This clone was seen once. The rearrangement uses TRBV7-2 and TRBJ1-2; TRBD1 matches 8 bases. This CDR3 is built from 15 residues. Germline-derived CDR1 and CDR2 are SGHTA and FQGNSA. V shed 5 bases and J 7 bases; nucleotides not matched to a gene: 12. Here the CDR3 reads CASSVPFDRGRGYTF. In DNA form, the CDR3 reads TGTGCCAGCAGCGTTCCGTTTGACAGGGGACGTGGCTACACCTTC. Complete variable domain (other parts from reference TRBV7-2 and TRBJ1-2): GAGVSQSPSNKVTEKGKDVELRCDPISGHTALYWYRQSLGQGLEFLIYFQGNSAPDKSGLPSDRFSAERTGGSVSTLTIQRTQQEDSAVYLCASSVPFDRGRGYTFGSGTRLTVV.

This clone was found once. The chain carries TRBV30 and TRBJ2-7; 7 bases are shared with TRBD1. The CDR3 is 14 amino acids. J was trimmed by 3 bases and V by 3 bases; bases with no gene match: 8. Germline V gene lookup returns CDR1 GTSNPN and CDR2 SVGIG (reference sequence). The DNA for the CDR3 is TGTGCCTGGAGCTTACAGGGGTTCGGCTACGAGCAGTACTTC. Translation: CAWSLQGFGYEQYF.

This chain joins TRBV28 and TRBJ1-2; 9 bases are shared with TRBD1. The CDR3 sequence is 12 residues long. Germline V gene sequence: CDR1 MDHEN, CDR2 SYDVKM. With 5 bases clipped from V and 7 bases from J, the junction kept 2 bases outside the gene matches. The CDR3 nucleotides read TGTGCCAGCAGTGAGGACAGGGGTGGCTACACCTTC. As protein: CASSEDRGGYTF.

The rearrangement links TRBV11-2 to TRBJ2-7; no reliable D call. The CDR3 has 15 amino acids. Germline V gene lookup returns CDR1 SGHAT and CDR2 FQNNGV. V lost 6 bases and J 4 bases, leaving 19 bases between the germline ends. The CDR3 loop is CASRPEALPKYEQYF. As DNA, the CDR3 is TGTGCCAGCAGACCCGAGGCCCTCCCCAAATACGAGCAGTACTTC.

This chain uses TRBV19 with TRBJ1-2; 9 nucleotides line up with TRBD1. Germline V gives CDR1 LNHDA, CDR2 SQIVND (reference sequence). The CDR3 runs 15 residues. Losses at the gene ends were 4 bases for V and 4 bases for J; bases not matched to a gene: 7. The CDR3 sequence: CASSRTGGASYGYTF. CDR3 coding DNA: TGTGCCAGTAGTAGAACAGGGGGCGCCTCCTATGGCTACACCTTC.

The chain joins TRBV18 to TRBJ2-5; 11 nucleotides match TRBD2. The V segment lost 0 bases and the J segment 6 bases; nucleotides outside the gene matches: 6. CDR3 length equals 16 residues. CDR1 and CDR2 (germline): KGHSH, LQKENI. CDR3 protein: CASSPPSSGGAKTQYF. The CDR3 nucleotides read TGTGCCAGCTCACCACCCAGTAGCGGGGGGGCCAAGACCCAGTACTTC.

The chain joins TRBV14 to TRBJ1-2; 7 bases line up with TRBD1. The CDR3 is 18 residues long. Germline V lookup: CDR1 SGHDN, CDR2 FVKESK. V lost 4 bases to trimming and J lost 0 bases; unmatched junction nucleotides: 14. CDR3 protein: CASSPLDRRSLANYGYTF. The CDR3 region has the DNA TGTGCCAGCAGCCCGCTGGACAGGCGAAGTCTAGCTAACTATGGCTACACCTTC.

The rearrangement links TRBV28 to TRBJ1-5, with no clear D. The CDR3 totals 12 residues. Per germline, CDR1 MDHEN and CDR2 SYDVKM. Trimming pared 6 bases from V and 1 base from J, leaving 4 bases between. The CDR3 region has the DNA TGTGCCAGCAGCCAAAGCAATCAGCCCCAGCATTTT. Protein: CASSQSNQPQHF. Using reference TRBV28 and TRBJ1-5 for the parts outside the CDR3, the full variable domain is DVKVTQSSRYLVKRTGEKVFLECVQDMDHENMFWYRQDPGLGLRLIYFSYDVKMKEKGDIPEGYSVSREKKERFSLILESASTNQTSMYLCASSQSNQPQHFGDGTRLSIL.

The chain couples TRBV4-1 to TRBJ1-6, with 10 bases aligning to TRBD1. The CDR3 consists of 17 residues. The junction had 5 bases not matched to a gene; V was cut back by 1 base and J by 5 bases. In germline, CDR1 is MGHRA, CDR2 YSYEKL. The chain's CDR3 is CASSQGAGTGDNSPLHF. CDR3 bases: TGCGCCAGCAGCCAAGGCGCCGGGACAGGGGATAATTCACCCCTCCACTTT.

The genes are TRBV7-9 and TRBJ1-2, with a tentative D call TRBD1 (5 bases). CDR1 is SEHNR, CDR2 FQNEAQ, per germline (reference sequence). Trimming took 1 base from V and 8 from J, leaving 20 bases between them. This CDR3 is built from 16 residues. CDR3 protein: CASSLGEASGGEGYTF. The CDR3 DNA sequence: TGTGCCAGCAGCTTAGGGGAGGCCAGCGGGGGTGAGGGCTACACCTTC. Together with reference TRBV7-9 and TRBJ1-2, the CDR3 gives the full variable domain: DTGVSQNPRHKITKRGQNVTFRCDPISEHNRLYWYRQTLGQGPEFLTYFQNEAQLEKSRLLSDRFSAERPKGSFSTLEIQRTEQGDSAMYLCASSLGEASGGEGYTFGSGTRLTVV.

The chain has TRBV27 and TRBJ1-5; no reliable D call. The CDR3 extends over 17 amino acids. CDR1 and CDR2 from the germline V gene are MNHEY and SMNVEV (reference sequence). Trimming pared 1 base from V and 4 bases from J, leaving 17 bases between. Here the CDR3 DNA reads TGTGCCAGCAGTTTATATTCTTCCGGTGGAGTGAATCAGCCCCAGCATTTT. Encoded protein: CASSLYSSGGVNQPQHF.